This T cell receptor (beta chain) appears in the sequencing data of a study of T cell responses to AZD1222 COVID-19 vaccine. Turning to the study itself: It was second doses at about 4 or about 12 weeks that were pooled.

A remark on this clone: Antigen: not known.

The CDR3 runs 13 residues. Trimming took 2 bases from V and 3 from J, leaving 6 bases between them. Germline-derived CDR1 and CDR2 are SGDLS and YYNGEE. The data were produced by immunoSEQ multiplex PCR, yet TCRdb's version contains in-frame clones alone and is incomplete. The sample yields about 120,000 clones, 65% to 90% seen once. Study observations and caveats: Samples come after the peak T cell response, not at day 14.

The sequencing here drew on peripheral blood, taken on day 0 of AZD1222 vaccination. This receptor was taken from an adult in good health. The chain recombines TRBV9 with TRBJ2-4; maybe TRBD1 (6 bases). This CDR3 is CASSVTGKNIQYF. CDR3 sequence (DNA): TGTGCCAGCAGCGTGACAGGCAAAAACATTCAGTACTTC.